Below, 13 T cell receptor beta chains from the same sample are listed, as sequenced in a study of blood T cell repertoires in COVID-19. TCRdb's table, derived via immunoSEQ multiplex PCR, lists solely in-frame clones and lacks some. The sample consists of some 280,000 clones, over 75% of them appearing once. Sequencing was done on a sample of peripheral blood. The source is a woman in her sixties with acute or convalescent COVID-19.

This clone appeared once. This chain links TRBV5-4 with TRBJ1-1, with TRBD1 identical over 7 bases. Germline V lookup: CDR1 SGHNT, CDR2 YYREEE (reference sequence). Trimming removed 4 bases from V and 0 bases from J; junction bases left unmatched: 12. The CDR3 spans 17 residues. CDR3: CASSEMTGPQMNTEAFF. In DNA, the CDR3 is TGTGCCAGCAGCGAGATGACAGGGCCCCAAATGAACACTGAAGCTTTCTTT.

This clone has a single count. The CDR3 nucleotides read TGTGCCAGCAGCTCTAGCGGGAGGATCACCTACGAGCAGTACTTC. The encoded protein is CASSSSGRITYEQYF. The chain is built from TRBV13 and TRBJ2-7; 11 bases are a match to TRBD2. CDR3 length equals 15 residues. Trimming took 4 bases from V and 2 from J; bases not matched to a gene: 4. From germline, CDR1 is PRHDT and CDR2 FYEKMQ (reference sequence).

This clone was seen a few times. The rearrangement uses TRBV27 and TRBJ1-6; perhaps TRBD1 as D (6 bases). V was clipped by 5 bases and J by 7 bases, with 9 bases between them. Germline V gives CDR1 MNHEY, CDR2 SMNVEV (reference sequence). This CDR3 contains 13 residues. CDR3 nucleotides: TGTGCCAGCAGTCTCGGACAGAATTCACCCCTCCACTTT. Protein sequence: CASSLGQNSPLHF.

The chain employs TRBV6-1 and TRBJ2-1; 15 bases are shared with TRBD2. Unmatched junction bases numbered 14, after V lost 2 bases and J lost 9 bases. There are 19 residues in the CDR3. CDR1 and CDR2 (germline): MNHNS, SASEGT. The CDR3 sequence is CASSEWGLAGGALPGEQFF. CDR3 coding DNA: TGTGCCAGCAGTGAATGGGGACTAGCGGGGGGCGCTCTCCCGGGTGAGCAGTTCTTC.

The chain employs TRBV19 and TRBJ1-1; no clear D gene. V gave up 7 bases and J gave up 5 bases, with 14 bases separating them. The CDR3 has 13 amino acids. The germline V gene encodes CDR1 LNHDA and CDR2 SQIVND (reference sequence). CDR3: CASTEGYRTEAFF. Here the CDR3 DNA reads TGTGCCAGTACAGAGGGTTATCGAACTGAAGCTTTCTTT. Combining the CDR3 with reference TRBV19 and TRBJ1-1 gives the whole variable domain DGGITQSPKYLFRKEGQNVTLSCEQNLNHDAMYWYRQDPGQGLRLIYYSQIVNDFQKGDIAEGYSVSREKKESFPLTVTSAQKNPTAFYLCASTEGYRTEAFFGQGTRLTVV.

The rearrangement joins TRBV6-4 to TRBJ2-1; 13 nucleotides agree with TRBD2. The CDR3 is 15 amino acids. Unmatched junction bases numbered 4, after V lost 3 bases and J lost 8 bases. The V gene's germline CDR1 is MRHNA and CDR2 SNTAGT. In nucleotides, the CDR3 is TGTGCCAGCAGTGAAGGACTAGCGGGAGTTGATGAGCAGTTCTTC. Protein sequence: CASSEGLAGVDEQFF.

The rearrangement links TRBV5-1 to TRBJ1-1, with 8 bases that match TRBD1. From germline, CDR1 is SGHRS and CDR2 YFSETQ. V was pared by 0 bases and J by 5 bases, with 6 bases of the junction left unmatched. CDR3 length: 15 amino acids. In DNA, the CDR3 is TGCGCCAGCAGCTTGGGGACAGGGCTGGGAACTGAAGCTTTCTTT. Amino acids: CASSLGTGLGTEAFF.

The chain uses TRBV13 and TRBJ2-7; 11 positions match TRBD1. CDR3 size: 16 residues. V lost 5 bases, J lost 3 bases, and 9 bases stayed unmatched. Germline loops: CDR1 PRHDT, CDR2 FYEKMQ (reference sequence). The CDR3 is CASSPRTGGEIYEQYF. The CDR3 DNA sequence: TGTGCCAGCAGCCCGAGGACAGGGGGCGAAATCTACGAGCAGTACTTC.

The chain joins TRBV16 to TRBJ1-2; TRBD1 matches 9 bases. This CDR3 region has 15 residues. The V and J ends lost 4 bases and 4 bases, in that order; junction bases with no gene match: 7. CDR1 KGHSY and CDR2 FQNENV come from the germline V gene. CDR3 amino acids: CASSLRTGAAYGYTF. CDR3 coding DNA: TGTGCCAGCAGCCTTAGGACAGGGGCAGCCTATGGCTACACCTTC.

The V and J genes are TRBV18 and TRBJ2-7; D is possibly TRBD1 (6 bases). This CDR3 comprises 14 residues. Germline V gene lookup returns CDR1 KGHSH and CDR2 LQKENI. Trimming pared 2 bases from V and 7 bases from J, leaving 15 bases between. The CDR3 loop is CASSPIQGFKEQYF. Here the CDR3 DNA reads TGTGCCAGCTCACCAATACAGGGTTTTAAGGAGCAGTACTTC.

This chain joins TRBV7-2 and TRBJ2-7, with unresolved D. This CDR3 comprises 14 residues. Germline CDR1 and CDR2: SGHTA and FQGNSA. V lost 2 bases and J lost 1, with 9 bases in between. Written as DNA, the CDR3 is TGTGCCAGCAGCTTACCCCCAAATTCCTACGAGCAGTACTTC. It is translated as CASSLPPNSYEQYF.

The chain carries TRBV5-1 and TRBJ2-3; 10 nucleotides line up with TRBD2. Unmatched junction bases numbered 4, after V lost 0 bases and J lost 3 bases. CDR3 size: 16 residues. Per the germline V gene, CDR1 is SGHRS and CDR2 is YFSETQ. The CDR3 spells CASSLEIAGGTDTQYF. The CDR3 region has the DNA TGCGCCAGCAGCTTGGAAATAGCGGGAGGAACAGATACGCAGTATTTT.

The CDR3 coding sequence is TGTGCCAGCAGCCACAGGGTGGGTGAAGCTTTCTTT. This encodes CASSHRVGEAFF. The chain joins TRBV12-3 or TRBV12-4 to TRBJ1-1; D may be TRBD1 (6 bases). The length of the CDR3 is 12 residues. V was pared by 6 bases and J by 7 bases, with 12 bases between.